The rows below give T cell receptor beta chains drawn from one sample of a study of blood T cell repertoires in COVID-19. TCRdb's copy holds only in-frame clones and misses some; the assay was immunoSEQ multiplex PCR. Of about 58,000 clones in the sample, around 91% were seen once. The specimen sequenced was peripheral blood. These TCRs come from a man aged 55 to 70 with active COVID-19. Each CDR3 is given without its conserved first and last residue. Fields, in order: J gene, D gene, V gene, CDR3 protein. The D gene is left open where the match is weak.

J: TRBJ1-1; D: NA; V: TRBV28; CDR3: ASSSQVVPEAF
J: TRBJ2-3; D: TRBD1; V: TRBV7-2; CDR3: ASSLGTGVPRSQY
J: TRBJ2-1; D: TRBD2; V: TRBV7-9; CDR3: ATRGAGGNNEQF
J: TRBJ2-3; D: NA; V: TRBV24-1; CDR3: ATSRDTSGADTQY
J: TRBJ1-3; D: NA; V: TRBV7-3; CDR3: ASSFGALSSGNTIY
J: TRBJ2-4; D: NA; V: TRBV19; CDR3: ASTSGGRDIQY
J: TRBJ2-5; D: TRBD2; V: TRBV4-3; CDR3: ASSQALGTSGSLETQY
J: TRBJ2-3; D: TRBD2; V: TRBV27; CDR3: ASSLSGRFPDTQY
J: TRBJ2-2; D: NA; V: TRBV7-3; CDR3: ASSLSTGDTGELF
J: TRBJ1-5; D: NA; V: TRBV6-4; CDR3: ASTPQPQH
J: TRBJ2-4; D: NA; V: TRBV2; CDR3: ASTTRLATGNIQY
J: TRBJ1-1; D: NA; V: TRBV15; CDR3: ATRPGQANTEAF
J: TRBJ1-3; D: NA; V: TRBV28; CDR3: ASSLGRNRD
J: TRBJ2-5; D: NA; V: TRBV20-1; CDR3: SPQLGTQY
J: TRBJ2-1; D: NA; V: TRBV3-1/TRBV3-2; CDR3: ASSQDPRRNNEQF
J: TRBJ2-7; D: NA; V: TRBV10-3; CDR3: AISSQGPYEQY
J: TRBJ1-2; D: NA; V: TRBV10-3; CDR3: AINSLNYGYT
J: TRBJ2-4; D: NA; V: TRBV7-2; CDR3: ASSLGGTTKNIQY
J: TRBJ2-7; D: TRBD2; V: TRBV28; CDR3: ASKAGRPFSYEQY
J: TRBJ1-1; D: TRBD1; V: TRBV2; CDR3: ASSERPRQGNGAF
J: TRBJ2-1; D: TRBD2; V: TRBV7-3; CDR3: ASSATTGFVTSGRTNEQF
J: TRBJ1-6; D: TRBD1; V: TRBV30; CDR3: AWSPGQGASPLH
J: TRBJ2-4; D: NA; V: TRBV3-1/TRBV3-2; CDR3: ASSLGWGSEAKNIQY
J: TRBJ1-6; D: NA; V: TRBV6-5; CDR3: ASSFSTVHNSPLH
J: TRBJ2-7; D: NA; V: TRBV6-5; CDR3: ASSYKGRGWGGEQY
J: TRBJ1-6; D: TRBD1; V: TRBV6-5; CDR3: ASTPGQLNSPLH
J: TRBJ2-3; D: TRBD1; V: TRBV27; CDR3: ASSWGQGTDTQY
J: TRBJ1-5; D: NA; V: TRBV6-5; CDR3: ASSAGQNNQPQH
J: TRBJ2-2; D: TRBD1; V: TRBV6-5; CDR3: ASNLDRGDTGELF
J: TRBJ1-5; D: NA; V: TRBV27; CDR3: ASSLGQGQPQH
J: TRBJ2-1; D: NA; V: TRBV3-1/TRBV3-2; CDR3: ASSQDRGLPGRMNEQF
J: TRBJ2-1; D: TRBD2; V: TRBV10-3; CDR3: AISESGSGRSNEQF
J: TRBJ1-1; D: NA; V: TRBV7-2; CDR3: ASSLGRLGGRAKAF
J: TRBJ2-3; D: TRBD2; V: TRBV7-2; CDR3: ASSLDWAGGDTQY
J: TRBJ1-6; D: NA; V: TRBV6-6; CDR3: ASSSGSDSPLH
J: TRBJ2-5; D: TRBD2; V: TRBV28; CDR3: ASSLQGLAGEAETQY
J: TRBJ2-3; D: TRBD2; V: TRBV9; CDR3: ASSVYRGDGTDTQY
J: TRBJ2-1; D: NA; V: TRBV5-1; CDR3: ASSLTRRGRGEQF
J: TRBJ1-1; D: NA; V: TRBV3-1/TRBV3-2; CDR3: ASSQGTANTEAF